One sample yielded the 18 T cell receptor beta chains listed below, sequenced in a study of blood T cell repertoires in COVID-19 (dated by TCRdb to about 2020). The method behind the library was the immunoSEQ multiplex PCR assay. Entries here come from immuneACCESS through TCRdb and include only in-frame sequences with V and J called. Some clones fail to appear in such tables; in the studies checked, an unresolved V gene covers under half of the shortfall, and the cause of the remainder is unknown. The sample records around 400,000 clones, more than 70% of which are singletons. The top ten clonotypes cover roughly 2.1% of the sample. The material sequenced was peripheral blood. The receptors were sampled from a woman aged 55-70 years with COVID-19, enrolled during active disease.

This chain links TRBV5-6 with TRBJ1-1; TRBD1 is a possible D gene (6 bases). The V gene lost 0 bases and the J gene lost 5 bases, with 17 bases spanning the gap. The V gene's germline CDR1 is SGHDT and CDR2 YYEEEE. This CDR3 comprises 16 residues. CDR3 DNA: TGTGCCAGCAGCTTGGATTTAGATGGGGGCAATACTGAAGCTTTCTTT. Encoded protein: CASSLDLDGGNTEAFF.

This clone was recorded once. The chain employs TRBV2 and TRBJ1-2; 11 nucleotides line up with TRBD1. The CDR3 covers 14 residues. CDR1 SNHLY and CDR2 FYNNEI come from the germline V gene. Germline trimming cut 5 bases from V and 10 bases from J; bases unmatched to any gene: 9. The CDR3 DNA sequence: TGTGCCAGCAGTAACCGGGACAGGGGGGTGGCCTACACCTTC. This translates into CASSNRDRGVAYTF.

The V gene is TRBV28, the J gene TRBJ1-5; 7 bases fit TRBD1. Germline trimming cut 7 bases from V and 6 bases from J; bases unmatched to any gene: 3. The CDR3 is 12 residues long. The germline gives CDR1 MDHEN, CDR2 SYDVKM. CDR3 residues: CASITGAQPQHF. The CDR3 bases are TGTGCCAGCATTACAGGGGCTCAGCCCCAGCATTTT.

The V call is TRBV6-1, the J call TRBJ1-2; D is unclear. The germline gives CDR1 MNHNS, CDR2 SASEGT. Trimming shortened V by 0 bases and J by 8 bases, and 13 bases separated the two germline ends. CDR3 size: 14 residues. The chain's CDR3 is CASSEAGRGRGYTF. The CDR3 region has the DNA TGTGCCAGCAGTGAAGCGGGTCGGGGTCGCGGCTACACCTTC.

This chain joins TRBV9 and TRBJ1-3; 9 nucleotides line up with TRBD1. CDR3 length: 15 residues. J was trimmed by 4 bases and V by 0 bases; bases with no gene match: 2. Looked up from germline, CDR1 is SGDLS and CDR2 is YYNGEE. The CDR3 bases are TGTGCCAGCAGCGTAGGTGGGACAGGGGGAAACACCATATATTTT. Its protein product is CASSVGGTGGNTIYF.

This clone was recorded once. The rearrangement joins TRBV10-2 to TRBJ2-3; the match to TRBD2 covers 11 bases. Trimming took 0 bases from V and 5 from J; bases not matched to a gene: 4. Germline values: CDR1 WSHSY, CDR2 SAAADI. The CDR3 runs to 16 residues. The DNA for the CDR3 is TGCGCCAGCAGTGAGTCGGGGACTAGCGGTATAGATACGCAGTATTTT. Translation gives CASSESGTSGIDTQYF.

This clone appeared a few times. The sample carries other DNA sequences with the same CDR3. The rearrangement uses TRBV4-1 and TRBJ2-2, with 11 bases that match TRBD2. Germline CDR1 reads MGHRA; CDR2 reads YSYEKL. CDR3 length equals 15 residues. V trimming: 4 bases; J trimming: 7 bases; junction bases outside the gene matches: 5. The CDR3 sequence is CASSPPGLAVGELFF. As DNA, the CDR3 is TGCGCCAGCAGCCCGCCGGGACTAGCGGTCGGGGAGCTGTTTTTT.

The J gene is TRBJ2-5, the V gene TRBV7-3; 9 nucleotides line up with TRBD2. Germline CDR1 is SGHTA and CDR2 is FQGTGA. This CDR3 is built from 15 residues. V gave up 2 bases and J gave up 4 bases; unmatched junction bases: 5. Here the CDR3 DNA reads TGTGCCAGCAGCTTACGCGGGGGGGCAACAGAGACCCAGTACTTC. Protein product: CASSLRGGATETQYF.

J is TRBJ2-2 and V is TRBV5-1; tentatively, D is TRBD1 (6 bases). The germline gives CDR1 SGHRS, CDR2 YFSETQ. The CDR3 contains 14 residues. V gave up 9 bases and J gave up 7 bases, with 19 bases separating them. The CDR3 region has the DNA TGCGCCACCTGGGCAACAGGGTTGAGCGGGGAGCTGTTTTTT. Its translation is CATWATGLSGELFF.

The chain employs TRBV5-1 and TRBJ1-2; D may be TRBD1 (6 bases). Germline CDR1 is SGHRS and CDR2 is YFSETQ. The CDR3 has 16 residues. Deletions cut 1 base from V and 3 bases from J, with 16 bases between. CDR3 in DNA: TGCGCCAGCAGCTTGAATACAGGGAGGGGGGACTATGGCTACACCTTC. Encoded protein: CASSLNTGRGDYGYTF.

The chain employs TRBV7-6 and TRBJ2-7, with TRBD1 identical over 10 bases. Looked up from germline, CDR1 is SGHVS and CDR2 is FNYEAQ. This CDR3 contains 15 residues. V trimming: 5 bases; J trimming: 3 bases; junction bases outside the gene matches: 7. The CDR3 here is CASSTPGTGDYEQYF. In DNA, the CDR3 is TGTGCCAGCAGCACTCCCGGGACAGGGGACTACGAGCAGTACTTC.

This clone is medium-sized in the sample. This chain uses TRBV3-1 (or the pseudogene TRBV3-2) with TRBJ2-2, with a possible D match to TRBD2 (5 bases). The germline V gene encodes CDR1 LGHDT and CDR2 YNNKEL (reference sequence). V was clipped by 0 bases and J by 2 bases, with 7 bases between them. CDR3 length: 15 amino acids. The CDR3: CASSQDSGNTGELFF. In nucleotides, the CDR3 is TGTGCCAGCAGCCAAGATTCGGGAAACACCGGGGAGCTGTTTTTT.

The chain carries TRBV29-1 and TRBJ2-1, with D possibly matching TRBD1 (6 bases). The CDR3 extends over 15 amino acids. Germline V CDR1 and CDR2: SQVTM, ANQGSEA. The germline V and J ends were trimmed by 2 bases and 1 base, with 12 bases remaining between them. The CDR3 DNA reads TGCAGCGTTGAACGACAGGAACCGTCCTACAATGAGCAGTTCTTC. Protein product: CSVERQEPSYNEQFF.

The genes are TRBV6-2 or TRBV6-3 and TRBJ1-1; maybe TRBD1 (6 bases). This CDR3 spans 17 amino acids. Germline CDR1 is MNHEY and CDR2 is SVGEGT. Trimming left V 2 bases short and J 3 bases short, with 19 bases between. As DNA, the CDR3 is TGTGCCAGCAGTTACCCAACGGGGCAGGGGACCTACACTGAAGCTTTCTTT. Its protein product is CASSYPTGQGTYTEAFF.

V gene TRBV5-4 combines with J gene TRBJ1-2; TRBD1 matches at 8 bases. Losses at the gene ends were 0 bases for V and 8 bases for J; bases not matched to a gene: 9. The CDR3 runs to 15 residues. Germline V gene sequence: CDR1 SGHNT, CDR2 YYREEE (reference sequence). CDR3 amino acids: CASSLGRRTGSGYTF. CDR3 sequence (DNA): TGTGCCAGCAGCTTGGGCAGACGGACAGGGAGCGGCTACACCTTC.

The V and J genes are TRBV6-5 and TRBJ2-5; possible D gene TRBD2, 5 bases. The V gene lost 8 bases and the J gene lost 5 bases, with 18 bases spanning the gap. CDR1 is MNHEY and CDR2 is SVGAGI in the germline V gene. The CDR3 sequence is 14 residues long. DNA for the CDR3: TGTGCCAGCGCGAAGCGGCCCAACGGGGAGACCCAGTACTTC. This encodes CASAKRPNGETQYF.

The chain joins TRBV6-6 to TRBJ2-1; 14 nucleotides line up with TRBD2. V lost 10 bases and J lost 8; bases outside the gene matches: 7. The germline V gene has CDR1 MNHNY and CDR2 SVGAGI (reference sequence). The CDR3 runs to 14 residues. The CDR3 loop is CAIKTSGGADEQFF. The CDR3 coding sequence is TGTGCCATCAAGACTAGCGGGGGGGCCGATGAGCAGTTCTTC.

The chain carries TRBV6-5 and TRBJ2-3; D may be TRBD1 (6 bases). The CDR3 runs 15 residues. Germline CDR1 and CDR2: MNHEY and SVGAGI. V was trimmed by 5 bases and J by 2 bases, leaving 14 bases between them. CDR3 protein: CASSPSDSYTDTQYF. The CDR3 bases are TGTGCCAGCAGTCCCTCGGACAGCTACACAGATACGCAGTATTTT.